Listed here are 20 T cell receptor beta chains from one sample, sequenced in a study of blood T cell repertoires in COVID-19. Sequencing was performed with immunoSEQ multiplex PCR; in TCRdb, only in-frame clones are kept and a portion is missing. This table holds over 100,000 clones, 85% to 90% found once. The sample was peripheral blood. These receptor sequences come from a man older than 75 with acute or convalescent COVID-19.

J is TRBJ2-3 and V is TRBV14, with a weak D call TRBD2 (7 bases). Deletions cut 4 bases from V and 2 bases from J, with 13 bases between. Germline V gives CDR1 SGHDN, CDR2 FVKESK. This CDR3 contains 15 residues. CDR3 coding DNA: TGTGCCAGCAGCCCGGGGGGCAGGTTCACAGATACGCAGTATTTT. Translated: CASSPGGRFTDTQYF.

The chain uses TRBV5-6 and TRBJ2-7; 11 bases align to TRBD1. The trim removed 3 bases at V and 6 bases at J, leaving 5 bases unmatched. CDR1 is SGHDT, CDR2 YYEEEE, per germline. This CDR3 is 14 amino acids long. The CDR3 region has the DNA TGTGCCAGCAGCTGGACAGGGGGCCTGGGCGAGCAGTACTTC. This codes for CASSWTGGLGEQYF.

The chain has TRBV6-5 and TRBJ2-7; weak D call: TRBD1 (5 bases). The CDR3 has 12 residues. Germline CDR1 reads MNHEY; CDR2 reads SVGAGI. The V end was cut by 9 bases, the J end by 4 bases, with 13 bases between. The CDR3 loop reads CASTEQVYEQYF. Here the CDR3 DNA reads TGTGCCAGTACGGAACAGGTATACGAGCAGTACTTC.

The chain carries TRBV10-3 and TRBJ1-2, with 7 bases matching TRBD1. Germline V gives CDR1 ENHRY, CDR2 SYGVKD. The CDR3 has 15 amino acids. With 0 bases clipped from V and 3 bases from J, the junction kept 4 bases outside the gene matches. The CDR3 DNA follows: TGTGCCATCAGTGAGTCGACAGGGTCGGACTATGGCTACACCTTC. Translated: CAISESTGSDYGYTF.

The rearrangement links TRBV30 to TRBJ1-2; D not resolved. Germline loops: CDR1 GTSNPN, CDR2 SVGIG (reference sequence). The ends were cut back, 0 bases at V and 0 bases at J, with 11 bases in the middle. The CDR3 sequence is 15 residues long. The CDR3 region is CAWSVQGGANYGYTF. The CDR3 DNA follows: TGTGCCTGGAGTGTACAAGGCGGCGCTAACTATGGCTACACCTTC. Full variable domain (missing parts from reference TRBV30 and TRBJ1-2): SQTIHQWPATLVQPVGSPLSLECTVEGTSNPNLYWYRQAAGRGLQLLFYSVGIGQISSEVPQNLSASRPQDRQFILSSKKLLLSDSGFYLCAWSVQGGANYGYTFGSGTRLTVV.

The rearrangement uses TRBV28 and TRBJ2-3; TRBD2 aligns across 13 bases. CDR3 length equals 14 residues. Germline trimming cut 7 bases from V and 7 bases from J; bases unmatched to any gene: 5. CDR1 MDHEN and CDR2 SYDVKM come from the germline V gene. CDR3 coding DNA: TGTGCCAGCACCGAGACTAGCGGGAGGTATACGCAGTATTTT. This sequence encodes CASTETSGRYTQYF.

This chain links TRBV3-1 (or the pseudogene TRBV3-2) with TRBJ1-1; D may be TRBD1 (5 bases). The CDR3 runs to 15 residues. The V and J ends lost 8 bases and 4 bases respectively, with 20 bases between them. Germline V gives CDR1 LGHDT, CDR2 YNNKEL (reference sequence). The CDR3 spells CASAGGRPKGTEAFF. The CDR3 bases are TGTGCCAGCGCCGGGGGACGGCCAAAGGGCACTGAAGCTTTCTTT.

This chain joins TRBV27 and TRBJ2-3; D is perhaps TRBD1 (6 bases). There are 14 residues in the CDR3. Looked up from germline, CDR1 is MNHEY and CDR2 is SMNVEV (reference sequence). V was shortened by 3 bases and J by 1 base, with 8 bases between the two germline ends. CDR3 sequence reads: CASSLQGRTDTQYF. The CDR3, as DNA: TGTGCCAGCAGTTTGCAGGGGCGCACAGATACGCAGTATTTT.

The chain joins TRBV6-2 or TRBV6-3 to TRBJ2-7; possible D gene TRBD2, 6 bases. Germline V gene sequence: CDR1 MNHEY, CDR2 SVGEGT. This CDR3 has 15 amino acids. Trimming stripped 2 bases from V and 0 bases from J, with 11 bases between. CDR3 sequence reads: CASSYRASVSYEQYF. The CDR3 DNA follows: TGTGCCAGCAGTTACCGGGCTAGCGTCTCCTACGAGCAGTACTTC.

V gene TRBV28 combines with J gene TRBJ1-1; weak D call: TRBD1 (6 bases). Germline V gene lookup returns CDR1 MDHEN and CDR2 SYDVKM. The CDR3 runs to 15 residues. V was clipped by 4 bases and J by 2 bases, with 14 bases between them. For the CDR3, the DNA is TGTGCCAGCAGTTACCGCCGGGACATCAACACTGAAGCTTTCTTT. Translated: CASSYRRDINTEAFF.

The chain links TRBV19 to TRBJ1-2; D is perhaps TRBD1 (6 bases). The length of the CDR3 is 17 residues. Between the trimmed V and J ends, which lost 5 bases and 4 bases, there was a span of 23 bases. Germline CDR1 LNHDA, CDR2 SQIVND (reference sequence). This CDR3 is CASSPSVAGGSGYGYTF. CDR3 in DNA: TGTGCCAGTAGTCCCTCCGTAGCGGGGGGCTCAGGCTATGGCTACACCTTC.

The V call is TRBV7-2, the J call TRBJ2-2; D may be TRBD1 (5 bases). Germline V CDR1 and CDR2: SGHTA, FQGNSA. V was clipped by 1 base and J by 2 bases, with 8 bases between them. The CDR3 is made up of 15 amino acids. The CDR3 sequence: CASSLGTINTGELFF. In nucleotides, the CDR3 is TGTGCCAGCAGCTTAGGGACAATCAACACCGGGGAGCTGTTTTTT.

The chain combines TRBV6-2 or TRBV6-3 with TRBJ1-1, with TRBD1 matching 9 bases. The CDR3 length is 16 residues. With V trimmed by 5 bases and J by 2 bases, 9 bases remained unmatched. CDR1 and CDR2 (germline): MNHEY, SVGEGT. CDR3 protein: CASSLQTGGTNTEAFF. CDR3 DNA sequence: TGTGCCAGCAGTCTCCAGACAGGGGGAACAAACACTGAAGCTTTCTTT.

This clone was recorded a few times. This chain joins TRBV9 and TRBJ2-7; no clear D. CDR3 length: 15 residues. CDR1 is SGDLS and CDR2 is YYNGEE in the germline V gene. V lost 4 bases, J lost 7 bases, and 21 bases lay in between. This CDR3 reads CASSPRPVQTAEQYF. The CDR3 nucleotides read TGTGCCAGCAGCCCACGACCCGTACAGACCGCGGAGCAGTACTTC.

The chain combines TRBV3-1 (or the pseudogene TRBV3-2) with TRBJ1-1; the D gene is possibly TRBD1 (5 bases). V gave up 4 bases and J gave up 6 bases, with 12 bases separating them. The length of the CDR3 is 13 residues. The V gene's germline CDR1 is LGHDT and CDR2 YNNKEL (reference sequence). The CDR3 coding sequence is TGTGCCAGCAGCCGACAGTGGGGCGCTGAAGCTTTCTTT. Translated, it gives CASSRQWGAEAFF.

V is TRBV7-3 and J is TRBJ2-2, with D maybe TRBD2 (7 bases). CDR3 length: 15 residues. The V end was cut by 3 bases, the J end by 3 bases, with 11 bases between. Per the germline V gene, CDR1 is SGHTA and CDR2 is FQGTGA. CDR3 nucleotides: TGTGCCAGCAGCTTGGGGGCGGGGGACACCGGGGAGCTGTTTTTT. Its protein product is CASSLGAGDTGELFF.

The CDR3 DNA sequence: TGTGCCACCAGGAGCGGTTGGCCCACAGATACGCAGTATTTT. It codes for CATRSGWPTDTQYF. This chain connects TRBV24-1 to TRBJ2-3, with TRBD2 as a possible D gene (5 bases). Trimming took off 7 bases at V and 2 bases at J, with 12 bases between the two ends. CDR1 and CDR2 (germline): KGHDR, SFDVKD. CDR3 size: 14 residues.

The chain couples TRBV19 to TRBJ1-2; maybe TRBD1 (5 bases). The germline V and J ends were trimmed by 4 bases and 2 bases, with 8 bases remaining between them. The CDR3 is 13 residues long. Germline loops: CDR1 LNHDA, CDR2 SQIVND (reference sequence). CDR3 sequence reads: CASSKGRNYGYTF. For the CDR3, the DNA is TGTGCCAGTAGTAAGGGGCGGAACTATGGCTACACCTTC.

V gene TRBV5-1 combines with J gene TRBJ1-3; 8 positions match TRBD1. The CDR3 is 15 amino acids. Germline lookup yields CDR1 SGHRS and CDR2 YFSETQ. With V trimmed by 4 bases and J by 4 bases, 7 bases remained unmatched. As DNA, the CDR3 is TGCGCCAGCAGCGCACAGGGGGTAAAGGGAAACACCATATATTTT. Translated, it gives CASSAQGVKGNTIYF.

The chain has TRBV4-1 and TRBJ1-5; D remains ambiguous. The V gene lost 1 base and the J gene lost 3 bases, with 10 bases spanning the gap. This CDR3 region has 15 residues. The germline gives CDR1 MGHRA, CDR2 YSYEKL. The CDR3 nucleotides read TGCGCCAGCAGCCAAGGAGCACAGCCCAATCAGCCCCAGCATTTT. This gives the protein CASSQGAQPNQPQHF.